The subject of this entry is one T cell receptor beta chain. The target antigen is unknown. Constant-region reverse primers amplified full-length variable regions, followed by semi-nested Nested Universal Primer A PCR. Each CDR3 protein gets one entry after TCRdb re-called the 5' RACE reads with MiXCR. The sample has some 8,700 distinct CDR3 sequences; about 65% are singletons. Overall study results and limits: Tumor memory CD4+ T cell TCR gene usage clustered with blood and lymph node memory CD4+ cells and lymph node naive CD4+ cells.

The germline V gene encodes CDR1 SGHTA and CDR2 FQGNSA. This CDR3 is built from 11 residues. V lost 4 bases and J lost 2, with 1 base in between. V gene TRBV7-2 combines with J gene TRBJ2-3; D call uncertain. The source is a female donor with breast cancer. The sample comprised tumor-infiltrating naive CD4+ T cells sorted from the breast tumor. Subset reported: naive CD4+ T cells, CD4+CD45RA+CD25-. The CDR3 is CASSYTDTQYF. CDR3 in DNA: TGTGCCAGCAGCTACACAGATACGCAGTATTTT.